The 9 T cell receptor beta chains below all came from one sample that was sequenced in a study of blood T cell repertoires in COVID-19 (dated by TCRdb to between 2020 and 2021). Library preparation employed the immunoSEQ multiplex PCR assay. TCRdb took over this immuneACCESS table, retaining in-frame rearrangements with V and J assigned. Such tables are incomplete; in checked studies, under half of the missing clones stem from an unresolved V gene, and the remainder is unexplained. This sample comprises more than 400,000 clones, approximately 83% of them detected only once. The ten biggest clones cover about 3.2% of the sample. The sample taken for sequencing was peripheral blood. The receptors derive from a human donor in a cohort sampled during active COVID-19.

This chain links TRBV9 with TRBJ1-1; no firm D call. Trimming left V 5 bases short and J 1 base short, with 18 bases between. The CDR3 runs 16 residues. Germline CDR1 reads SGDLS; CDR2 reads YYNGEE. The CDR3, as DNA: TGTGCCAGCAGTGGGTTGCTCGGGGAGGGGAACACTGAAGCTTTCTTT. It is translated as CASSGLLGEGNTEAFF.

As to this clone: A much larger clone differs from this one at a single base, so this may be a read error. The V and J genes are TRBV3-1 (or the pseudogene TRBV3-2) and TRBJ2-3; D is uncertain. From germline, CDR1 is LGHDT and CDR2 YNNKEL (reference sequence). V was clipped by 2 bases and J by 4 bases, with 4 bases between them. The CDR3 has 12 residues. CDR3 sequence reads: CASSQRADTQYF. Here the CDR3 DNA reads TGTGCCAGCAGCCAACGGGCAGATACGCAGTATTTT.

This clone appeared a few times. The V gene is TRBV4-1, the J gene TRBJ2-7; 10 bases map to TRBD2. V was clipped by 1 base and J by 4 bases; unmatched bases: 10. Germline V lookup: CDR1 MGHRA, CDR2 YSYEKL. The CDR3 sequence is 17 residues long. CDR3 residues: CASSQGASGSGVYEQYF. As DNA, the CDR3 is TGCGCCAGCAGCCAAGGGGCTAGCGGGAGCGGCGTTTACGAGCAGTACTTC.

The chain has TRBV19 and TRBJ2-4; D is unclear. The CDR3 is 15 residues long. The germline V gene encodes CDR1 LNHDA and CDR2 SQIVND (reference sequence). V shed 6 bases and J shed 0 bases, with 12 bases lying between them. The CDR3: CASSPDTLAKNIQYF. In DNA, the CDR3 is TGTGCCAGTAGCCCCGACACACTAGCCAAAAACATTCAGTACTTC.

The CDR3 reads CASSVPSSGTYNEQFF. CDR3 DNA: TGTGCCAGCAGCGTGCCAAGCAGCGGGACCTACAATGAGCAGTTCTTC. This sequence joins TRBV9 and TRBJ2-1, with 7 bases fitting TRBD2. V shed 2 bases, J shed 2 bases, and the junction held 7 bases outside the gene matches. CDR3 length: 16 amino acids. From germline, CDR1 is SGDLS and CDR2 YYNGEE.

This rearrangement joins TRBV21-1 to TRBJ1-1; TRBD1 is taken as the D call from the table, unchecked against the DNA. TRBV21-1 is termed a pseudogene. The CDR3 runs to 14 residues. The CDR3 loop reads CASSKKVTEPEAFF. DNA of the CDR3: TGTGCCAGCAGCAAAAAGGTGACAGAGCCTGAAGCTTTCTTT.

The chain uses TRBV10-2 and TRBJ1-1, with 8 bases fitting TRBD1. This CDR3 region has 16 residues. J gave up 8 bases and V 6 bases, and 17 bases lay outside the gene matches. Germline V gives CDR1 WSHSY, CDR2 SAAADI. The CDR3 sequence is CASRDHPWTGQIEAFF. Written as DNA, the CDR3 is TGCGCCAGCAGGGACCACCCCTGGACAGGGCAGATCGAAGCTTTCTTT.

This clone has only a few counts. As DNA, the CDR3 is TGTGCCAGCAGTTACAGGGTCTCTGGAAACACCATATATTTT. Its protein is CASSYRVSGNTIYF. This chain connects TRBV28 to TRBJ1-3; D perhaps matches TRBD1 (6 bases). This CDR3 spans 14 amino acids. Germline CDR1 and CDR2: MDHEN and SYDVKM. V lost 4 bases to trimming and J lost 0 bases, with 7 bases between them.

The chain carries TRBV4-2 and TRBJ1-6; 9 bases are shared with TRBD1. Per the germline V gene, CDR1 is LGHNA and CDR2 is YNFKEQ. The CDR3 covers 19 residues. The V gene end was trimmed by 0 bases and the J gene end by 6 bases; junction bases not matched to a gene: 12. CDR3 nucleotides: TGTGCCAGCAGCCAAGAGACGTTACAGGGGGCTGTTGCTAATTCACCCCTCCACTTT. Protein: CASSQETLQGAVANSPLHF.